Listed below are T cell receptor beta chains from one sample, sequenced in a study of human T cells and chemical hapten exposure. TCRdb analysed the RACE reads with MiXCR anew, one entry per CDR3 protein. The table shows 150,000 to 200,000 distinct CDR3 sequences, with around 15% occurring only once. Sequencing was performed on whole blood, taken in connection with sensitization to the hapten diphenylcyclopropenone (DPC). These receptors all come from a woman in her 30s with alopecia areata. Some clones in this sample may be carry-over from other donors' samples. The CDR3 runs from the conserved cysteine through the conserved F or W. The D gene is left open where the match is weak. Clone size is not always given. Where it is, it says once, few, many or a class for expanded clones.

v_gene	abundance	j_gene	d_gene	CDR3aa	CDR3nt
TRBV5-1	few	TRBJ2-7	.	CASSSMTGSTYEQYF	TGCGCCAGCAGCTCAATGACAGGATCGACCTACGAGCAGTACTTC
TRBV28	.	TRBJ1-5	.	CASSLGGGGQPQHF	TGTGCCAGCAGTTTGGGGGGAGGTGGGCAGCCCCAGCATTTT
TRBV2	few	TRBJ2-3	TRBD2	CASTPREGPDTQYF	TGTGCCAGCACTCCCCGGGAGGGCCCAGATACGCAGTATTTT
TRBV9	.	TRBJ2-5	TRBD2	CASSVGLAGRETQYF	TGTGCCAGCAGCGTGGGACTAGCGGGCCGAGAGACCCAGTACTTC
TRBV2	.	TRBJ2-1	TRBD1	CASDRGLDNEQFF	TGTGCCAGCGACAGGGGGTTAGACAATGAGCAGTTCTTC
TRBV2	few	TRBJ2-5	.	CATARNSLWETQYF	TGTGCCACCGCCCGGAATAGCCTTTGGGAGACCCAGTACTTC
TRBV20-1	few	TRBJ2-7	.	CSASQGRIYEQYF	TGCAGTGCTAGTCAGGGCCGTATCTACGAGCAGTACTTC
TRBV28	.	TRBJ1-1	.	CASNPRVMNTEAFF	TGTGCCAGCAATCCCCGAGTCATGAACACTGAAGCTTTCTTT
TRBV4-3	many	TRBJ2-6	.	CASSQEGIGLFSGANVLTF	TGCGCCAGCAGCCAAGAGGGTATCGGGCTTTTCTCTGGGGCCAACGTCCTGACTTTC
TRBV28	.	TRBJ1-1	.	CASSLEGANTEAFF	TGTGCCAGCAGTTTGGAGGGTGCGAACACTGAAGCTTTCTTT
TRBV12-3/TRBV12-4	few	TRBJ1-3	.	CASSLTGNTIYF	TGTGCCAGCAGTTTGACTGGAAACACCATATATTTT
TRBV29-1	few	TRBJ2-1	.	CSPGEQFF	TGCAGCCCTGGGGAGCAGTTCTTC
TRBV27	many	TRBJ1-2	.	CASSQYSDRTVPNYGYTF	TGTGCCAGCAGTCAATACTCCGACAGGACGGTACCTAACTATGGCTACACCTTC
TRBV7-2	.	TRBJ2-3	.	CASSLGGTTDTQYF	TGTGCCAGCAGCTTAGGGGGGACCACAGATACGCAGTATTTT
TRBV29-1	.	TRBJ1-1	TRBD1	CSVGPGQGTEAFF	TGCAGCGTTGGGCCGGGACAGGGAACTGAAGCTTTCTTT
TRBV20-1	few	TRBJ1-4	.	CSASKGGLEEKLFF	TGCAGTGCTTCTAAGGGGGGTTTGGAGGAAAAACTGTTTTTT
TRBV19	few	TRBJ1-5	.	CASSINPGGNQPQHF	TGTGCCAGTAGTATTAACCCGGGGGGCAATCAGCCCCAGCATTTT
TRBV20-1	few	TRBJ2-2	TRBD2	CSAMTSLGTGELFF	TGCAGTGCTATGACTAGCTTGGGCACCGGGGAGCTGTTTTTT
TRBV4-3	many	TRBJ1-5	.	CASSQDNGIGPQHF	TGCGCCAGCAGCCAAGATAACGGAATAGGGCCCCAGCATTTT
TRBV28	.	TRBJ2-7	.	CASSSPRAPYEQYF	TGTGCCAGCAGTTCCCCCAGGGCGCCCTACGAGCAGTACTTC
TRBV5-6	few	TRBJ1-5	TRBD1	CASSFTGANQPQHF	TGTGCCAGCAGCTTCACAGGGGCCAATCAGCCCCAGCATTTT
TRBV9	many	TRBJ2-3	.	CASSPRGTDTQYF	TGTGCCAGCAGCCCCCGGGGCACAGATACGCAGTATTTT
TRBV7-2	once	TRBJ2-7	TRBD1	CASSRGPITGTVSYEQYF	TGTGCCAGCAGCCGGGGCCCCATCACCGGGACAGTCTCCTACGAGCAGTACTTC
TRBV20-1	few	TRBJ2-5	TRBD2	CSALGGTSGPLGETQYF	TGCAGTGCCCTGGGGGGGACTAGCGGACCTCTCGGGGAGACCCAGTACTTC
TRBV12-3/TRBV12-4	.	TRBJ2-5	.	CASSFGPGAETQYF	TGTGCCAGCAGTTTCGGTCCTGGGGCAGAGACCCAGTACTTC
TRBV3-1	.	TRBJ2-6	.	CASSQELGTGANVLTF	TGTGCCAGCAGCCAAGAGTTAGGGACTGGGGCCAACGTCCTGACTTTC
TRBV7-2	.	TRBJ1-2	TRBD1	CVSSIGGAKTGLVGGYTF	TGTGTCAGCAGCATAGGAGGGGCCAAGACAGGGTTGGTCGGTGGCTACACCTTC
TRBV5-4	.	TRBJ1-1	TRBD1	CASSLGRTGVVQAFF	TGTGCCAGCAGCTTGGGGCGAACAGGGGTGGTGCAAGCTTTCTTT
TRBV7-8	few	TRBJ2-1	.	CASSLDVYSYNEQFF	TGTGCCAGCAGCTTAGATGTCTACTCCTACAATGAGCAGTTCTTC
TRBV12-3/TRBV12-4	many	TRBJ1-4	.	CASSLAGANEKLFF	TGTGCCAGCAGTTTAGCCGGGGCTAATGAAAAACTGTTTTTT
TRBV19	.	TRBJ2-1	TRBD2	CASTKRGGSSYNEQFF	TGTGCCAGTACTAAACGGGGGGGAAGCTCCTACAATGAGCAGTTCTTC
TRBV5-4	.	TRBJ2-3	TRBD2	CASSLFIRTSPSPGTDTQYF	TGTGCCAGCAGCTTGTTTATACGGACTAGCCCTAGTCCCGGCACAGATACGCAGTATTTT
TRBV20-1	few	TRBJ2-7	.	CSARDQGYEQYF	TGCAGTGCTAGAGATCAGGGCTACGAGCAGTACTTC
TRBV28	many	TRBJ1-4	.	CASRGGGAHEKLFF	TGTGCCAGCAGGGGAGGGGGGGCGCACGAAAAACTGTTTTTT
TRBV20-1	few	TRBJ2-1	TRBD2	CSVLGLAGGRSYNEQFF	TGCAGTGTCCTGGGACTAGCGGGGGGACGATCCTACAATGAGCAGTTCTTC
TRBV6-2/TRBV6-3	few	TRBJ2-5	.	CASRPYHPQETQYF	TGTGCCAGCAGACCCTACCACCCCCAAGAGACCCAGTACTTC
TRBV28	.	TRBJ2-7	TRBD1	CASSHRGQVYEQYF	TGTGCCAGCAGCCATCGTGGACAGGTGTACGAGCAGTACTTC
TRBV28	many	TRBJ2-1	TRBD1	CASSTRPGQGPNEQFF	TGTGCCAGCAGCACGCGACCGGGACAGGGCCCCAATGAGCAGTTCTTC
TRBV12-3/TRBV12-4	.	TRBJ1-5	.	CASSSGVPTLNQPQHF	TGTGCCAGCAGTTCAGGGGTCCCGACCCTTAATCAGCCCCAGCATTTT
TRBV6-5	.	TRBJ2-2	TRBD1	CATQFRTGTGPTGELFF	TGTGCCACCCAATTCAGAACCGGGACAGGGCCCACCGGGGAGCTGTTTTTT
TRBV7-2	few	TRBJ2-1	TRBD2	CASSLYRGGAGGLRLNEQFF	TGTGCCAGCAGCTTATATCGCGGTGGAGCGGGAGGGCTCCGTCTAAATGAGCAGTTCTTC